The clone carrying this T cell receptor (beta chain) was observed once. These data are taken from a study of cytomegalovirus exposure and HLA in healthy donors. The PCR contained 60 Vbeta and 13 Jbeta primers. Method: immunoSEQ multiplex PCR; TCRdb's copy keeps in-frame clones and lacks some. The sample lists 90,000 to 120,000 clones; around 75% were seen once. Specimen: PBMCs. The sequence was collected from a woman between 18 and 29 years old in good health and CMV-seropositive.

CDR3 sequence (DNA): TGTGCCAGTAGTATATATCATGCGATCCAAGAGACCCAGTACTTC. It codes for CASSIYHAIQETQYF. V and J are TRBV19 and TRBJ2-5; no reliable D call. Germline CDR1 is LNHDA and CDR2 is SQIVND (reference sequence). The V end lost 2 bases, the J end lost 1 base, and 11 bases lay between the germline ends. The CDR3 totals 15 residues.